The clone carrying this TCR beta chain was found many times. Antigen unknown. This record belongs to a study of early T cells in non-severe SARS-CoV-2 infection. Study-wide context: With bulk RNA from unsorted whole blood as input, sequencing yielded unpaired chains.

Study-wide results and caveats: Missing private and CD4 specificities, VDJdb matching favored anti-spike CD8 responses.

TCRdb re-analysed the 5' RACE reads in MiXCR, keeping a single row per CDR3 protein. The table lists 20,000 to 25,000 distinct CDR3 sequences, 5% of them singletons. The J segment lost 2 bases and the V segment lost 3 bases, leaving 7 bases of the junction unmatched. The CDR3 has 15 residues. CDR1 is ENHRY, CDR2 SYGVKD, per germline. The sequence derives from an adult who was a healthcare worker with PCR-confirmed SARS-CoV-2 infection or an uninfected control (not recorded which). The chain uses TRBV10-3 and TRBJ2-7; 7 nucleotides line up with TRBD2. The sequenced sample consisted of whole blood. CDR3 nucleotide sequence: TGTGCCATCAGTGAAGGACTAGAGGTTCCCTACGAGCAGTACTTC. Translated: CAISEGLEVPYEQYF.